This entry describes one TCR beta chain. The sample belongs to a study of control samples from healthy donors and cancer patients. Sequencing used immunoSEQ multiplex PCR; TCRdb keeps in-frame clones, though not all of them. The data show 210,000 or so clones, over 80% seen once. CDR3 size: 17 residues. Losses at the gene ends were 2 bases for V and 4 bases for J; bases not matched to a gene: 5. Germline-derived CDR1 and CDR2 are SGHTA and FQGTGA. Material: blood. The chain recombines TRBV7-3 with TRBJ2-1; TRBD2 agrees at 13 bases. This clonotype was sampled from a man between 25 and 39 years old in good health. In DNA form, the CDR3 reads TGTGCCAGCAGCTTAGCACTAGCGGGGGGGCCGTACAATGAGCAGTTCTTC. Its translation: CASSLALAGGPYNEQFF. Combining the CDR3 with reference TRBV7-3 and TRBJ2-1 gives the whole variable domain GAGVSQTPSNKVTEKGKYVELRCDPISGHTALYWYRQSLGQGPEFLIYFQGTGAADDSGLPNDRFFAVRPEGSVSTLKIQRTERGDSAVYLCASSLALAGGPYNEQFFGPGTRLTVL.